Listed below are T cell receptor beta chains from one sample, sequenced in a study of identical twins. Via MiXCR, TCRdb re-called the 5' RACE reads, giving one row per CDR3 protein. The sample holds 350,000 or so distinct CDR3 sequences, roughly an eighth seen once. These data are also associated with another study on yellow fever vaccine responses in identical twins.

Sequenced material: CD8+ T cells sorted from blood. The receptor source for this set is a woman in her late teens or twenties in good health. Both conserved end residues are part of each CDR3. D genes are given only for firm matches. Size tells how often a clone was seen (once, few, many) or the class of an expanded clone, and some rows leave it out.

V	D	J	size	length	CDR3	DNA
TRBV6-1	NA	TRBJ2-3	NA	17	CASRAPDGGARTDTQYF	TGTGCCAGCAGGGCGCCGGATGGCGGGGCGCGCACAGATACGCAGTATTTT
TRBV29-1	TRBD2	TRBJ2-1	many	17	CSVEMAGGLSSYNEQFF	TGCAGCGTTGAAATGGCGGGAGGTCTGTCGTCCTACAATGAGCAGTTCTTC
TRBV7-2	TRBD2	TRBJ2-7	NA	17	CASSSPSSGSFPYEQYF	TGTGCCAGCAGCTCCCCCAGCAGCGGGAGCTTCCCCTACGAGCAGTACTTC
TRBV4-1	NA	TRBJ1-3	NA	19	CASSPTPTVRSLSGNTIYF	TGCGCCAGCAGCCCGACCCCAACGGTTAGGTCCCTCTCTGGAAACACCATATATTTT
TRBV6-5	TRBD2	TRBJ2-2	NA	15	CASSYSGLADGELFF	TGTGCCAGCAGTTACTCTGGACTAGCGGACGGGGAGCTGTTTTTT
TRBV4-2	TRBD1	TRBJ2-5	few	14	CASSQGTGRETQYF	TGTGCCAGCAGCCAAGGGACAGGGCGGGAGACCCAGTACTTC
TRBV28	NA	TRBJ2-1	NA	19	CASSPRVYSQQPKYNEQFF	TGTGCCAGCAGTCCACGGGTATATTCTCAACAACCGAAGTACAATGAGCAGTTCTTC
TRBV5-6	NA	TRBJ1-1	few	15	CASSSLGDMNTEAFF	TGTGCCAGCAGCTCCCTGGGGGACATGAACACTGAAGCTTTCTTT
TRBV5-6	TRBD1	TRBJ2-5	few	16	CASSLSGTGELGTQYF	TGTGCCAGCAGCTTGAGCGGGACAGGGGAATTAGGGACCCAGTACTTC
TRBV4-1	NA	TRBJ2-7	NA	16	CASSQEPRDRPYEQYF	TGCGCCAGCAGCCAAGAGCCCCGGGACCGGCCCTACGAGCAGTACTTC
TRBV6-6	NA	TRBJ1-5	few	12	CASSSGSEAQHF	TGTGCCAGCAGTTCCGGGTCCGAGGCCCAGCATTTT
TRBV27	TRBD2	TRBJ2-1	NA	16	CASSLSISGIYNEQFF	TGTGCCAGCAGTTTATCGATTAGCGGGATTTACAATGAGCAGTTCTTC
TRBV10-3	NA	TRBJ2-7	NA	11	CAISETYEQYF	TGTGCCATCAGTGAAACCTACGAGCAGTACTTC
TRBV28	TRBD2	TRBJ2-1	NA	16	CASAFRGGLIHNEQFF	TGTGCCAGCGCATTTCGGGGGGGATTAATCCACAATGAGCAGTTCTTC
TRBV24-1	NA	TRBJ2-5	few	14	CATHPGGGQETQYF	TGTGCCACCCACCCGGGCGGTGGCCAAGAGACCCAGTACTTC
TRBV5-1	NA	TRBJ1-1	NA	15	CASSLEEGVDTEAFF	TGCGCCAGCAGCTTGGAGGAAGGGGTGGACACTGAAGCTTTCTTT
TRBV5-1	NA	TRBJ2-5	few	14	CASSLGPFQETQYF	TGCGCCAGCAGCTTGGGACCCTTCCAAGAGACCCAGTACTTC
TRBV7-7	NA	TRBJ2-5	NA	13	CASSGGAEETQYF	TGTGCCAGCAGCGGTGGGGCGGAAGAGACCCAGTACTTC
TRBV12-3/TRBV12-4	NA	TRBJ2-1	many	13	CASTFSSYNEQFF	TGTGCCAGCACCTTCTCTTCCTACAATGAGCAGTTCTTC
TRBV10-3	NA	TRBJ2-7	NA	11	CAISASGEQYF	TGTGCCATCAGTGCTAGTGGTGAGCAGTACTTC
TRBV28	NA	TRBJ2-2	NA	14	CASSLMRSTGELFF	TGTGCCAGCAGTTTAATGAGGAGCACCGGGGAGCTGTTTTTT
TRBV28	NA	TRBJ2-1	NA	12	CASSLLLKKQFF	TGTGCCAGCAGTTTATTGCTTAAAAAGCAGTTCTTC
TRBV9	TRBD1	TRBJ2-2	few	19	CASSGGPNRGPSDTGELFF	TGTGCCAGCAGCGGAGGCCCCAACAGGGGGCCCTCGGACACCGGGGAGCTGTTTTTT
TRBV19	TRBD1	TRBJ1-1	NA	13	CASSIDRGTEAFF	TGTGCCAGTAGTATTGACAGGGGTACTGAAGCTTTCTTT
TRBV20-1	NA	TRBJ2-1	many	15	CSAKLKYFSYNEQFF	TGCAGTGCTAAACTTAAGTACTTCTCCTACAATGAGCAGTTCTTC
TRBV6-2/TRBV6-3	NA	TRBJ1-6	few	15	CASSLQGFPNSPLHF	TGTGCCAGCAGCCTCCAGGGGTTTCCCAATTCACCCCTCCACTTT
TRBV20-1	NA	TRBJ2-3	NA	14	CSAILPEGTDTQYF	TGCAGTGCCATATTGCCAGAGGGCACAGATACGCAGTATTTT
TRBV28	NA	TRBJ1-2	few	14	CASRRGGDGYGYTF	TGTGCCAGCAGAAGGGGAGGGGATGGCTATGGCTACACCTTC
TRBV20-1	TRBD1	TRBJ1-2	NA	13	CSADRATNYGYTF	TGCAGTGCCGACAGGGCCACTAACTATGGCTACACCTTC
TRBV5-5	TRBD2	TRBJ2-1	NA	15	CASSWSGASYNEQFF	TGTGCCAGCAGCTGGAGCGGGGCCTCCTACAATGAGCAGTTCTTC
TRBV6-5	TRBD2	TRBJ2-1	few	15	CASSYELAGGNEQFF	TGTGCCAGCAGTTACGAACTAGCGGGGGGCAATGAGCAGTTCTTC
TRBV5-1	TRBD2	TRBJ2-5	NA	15	CASSLVAGGLETQYF	TGCGCCAGCAGCTTGGTTGCGGGGGGTCTAGAGACCCAGTACTTC
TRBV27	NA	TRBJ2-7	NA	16	CASSPSSGTETYEQYF	TGTGCCAGCAGTCCAAGCTCCGGGACGGAGACCTACGAGCAGTACTTC
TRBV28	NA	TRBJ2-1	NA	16	CASRAIGGGDYNEQFF	TGTGCCAGCCGTGCCATAGGAGGGGGAGACTACAATGAGCAGTTCTTC
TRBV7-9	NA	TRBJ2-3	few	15	CASSLVGSTTDTQYF	TGTGCCAGCAGCTTAGTAGGGTCAACCACAGATACGCAGTATTTT
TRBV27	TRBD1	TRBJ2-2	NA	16	CASSLVRGQGSGELFF	TGTGCCAGCAGTTTAGTTAGGGGACAGGGGTCTGGGGAGCTGTTTTTT
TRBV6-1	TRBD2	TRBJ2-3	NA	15	CASRVAGDLTDTQYF	TGTGCCAGCAGAGTAGCGGGGGACCTCACAGATACGCAGTATTTT
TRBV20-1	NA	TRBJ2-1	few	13	CSAMRESYNEQFF	TGCAGTGCTATGAGGGAGTCCTACAATGAGCAGTTCTTC
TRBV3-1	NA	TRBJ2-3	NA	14	CASNPMGGPDTQYF	TGTGCCAGCAACCCCATGGGGGGCCCAGATACGCAGTATTTT
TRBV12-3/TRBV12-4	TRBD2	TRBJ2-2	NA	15	CASSLGLASTGELFF	TGTGCCAGCAGTCTTGGACTAGCTTCCACCGGGGAGCTGTTTTTT
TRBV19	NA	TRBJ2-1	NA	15	CASSISLGYYNEQFF	TGTGCCAGTAGTATTTCTCTGGGGTACTACAATGAGCAGTTCTTC
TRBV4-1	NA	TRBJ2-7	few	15	CASSQEARSSYEQYF	TGCGCCAGCAGCCAAGAGGCCAGGAGCTCCTACGAGCAGTACTTC
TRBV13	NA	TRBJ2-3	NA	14	CASTRISDTDTQYF	TGTGCCAGCACCCGGATTAGCGACACAGATACGCAGTATTTT
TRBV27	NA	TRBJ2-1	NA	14	CASSFNWGAGEQFF	TGTGCCAGCAGTTTCAATTGGGGGGCAGGTGAGCAGTTCTTC
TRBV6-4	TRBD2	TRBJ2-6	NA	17	CASSDSSGSFGANVLTF	TGTGCCAGCAGTGACTCTAGCGGGAGTTTTGGGGCCAACGTCCTGACTTTC
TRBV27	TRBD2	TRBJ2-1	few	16	CASSLEAGGGGDEQFF	TGTGCCAGCAGTCTCGAGGCGGGAGGGGGAGGGGATGAGCAGTTCTTC
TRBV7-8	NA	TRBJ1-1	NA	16	CASSPEAGVMNTEAFF	TGTGCCAGCAGCCCCGAGGCGGGGGTCATGAACACTGAAGCTTTCTTT